These 17 T cell receptor beta chains were all obtained from the same sample, sequenced in a study of CD8 T cells in Susac syndrome. Roughly 0.45 to 1 ug RNA was reverse transcribed with random hexamers. Using its own MiXCR run on the immunoSEQ multiplex PCR reads, TCRdb lists one record per CDR3 protein. The data contain just over 150,000 distinct CDR3 sequences, approximately 94% of them singletons. Sequencing was performed on CD8+ T cells from PBMCs. These receptors originate from a human donor with multiple sclerosis.

The V gene is TRBV13, the J gene TRBJ2-1, with 7 positions matching TRBD1. The CDR3 has 15 residues. The germline gives CDR1 PRHDT, CDR2 FYEKMQ (reference sequence). V lost 3 bases and J lost 9; bases outside the gene matches: 11. In DNA, the CDR3 is TGTGCCAGCAGCTTCAGGGGGTCGGGTAGGGGTGAGCAGTTCTTC. It codes for CASSFRGSGRGEQFF. Supplemented by reference TRBV13 and TRBJ2-1, the full variable domain reads AAGVIQSPRHLIKEKRETATLKCYPIPRHDTVYWYQQGPGQDPQFLISFYEKMQSDKGSIPDRFSAQQFSDYHSELNMSSLELGDSALYFCASSFRGSGRGEQFFGPGTRLTVL.

The CDR3 region has the DNA TGCAGCGAAAGACAGGGGACTAGCACTGAAGCTTTCTTT. Translating it yields CSERQGTSTEAFF. The genes are TRBV29-1 and TRBJ1-1; the match to TRBD1 covers 8 bases. The germline V gene has CDR1 SQVTM and CDR2 ANQGSEA. Trimming took 7 bases from V and 4 from J; bases not matched to a gene: 8. The CDR3 extends over 13 amino acids.

The chain combines TRBV30 with TRBJ1-1; D unclear. This CDR3 contains 11 residues. V was shortened by 5 bases and J by 0 bases, with 4 bases between the two germline ends. Germline V lookup: CDR1 GTSNPN, CDR2 SVGIG (reference sequence). The CDR3 DNA follows: TGTGCCTGGCACATGAACACTGAAGCTTTCTTT. Residues: CAWHMNTEAFF.

The genes are TRBV2 and TRBJ2-3; D unresolved. The germline V gene has CDR1 SNHLY and CDR2 FYNNEI. This CDR3 has 14 residues. The ends were cut back, 8 bases at V and 2 bases at J, with 14 bases in the middle. CDR3 loop: CASARSHYTDTQYF. The CDR3 nucleotides are TGTGCCAGCGCCCGTTCCCATTACACAGATACGCAGTATTTT.

The V call is TRBV2, the J call TRBJ2-3; D assignment may be TRBD1 or TRBD2 (5 bases each). The germline V and J ends were trimmed by 8 bases and 5 bases, with 14 bases remaining between them. Germline-derived CDR1 and CDR2 are SNHLY and FYNNEI. This CDR3 is 13 amino acids long. CDR3: CASLYFGGDTQYF. CDR3 nucleotide sequence: TGTGCCAGCTTGTATTTTGGGGGAGATACGCAGTATTTT. The full variable domain, completed using reference TRBV2 and TRBJ2-3, is EPEVTQTPSHQVTQMGQEVILRCVPISNHLYFYWYRQILGQKVEFLVSFYNNEISEKSEIFDDQFSVERPDGSNFTLKIRSTKLEDSAMYFCASLYFGGDTQYFGPGTRLTVL.

The CDR3 DNA reads as TGTGCCAGCAGCCAAGTATTCGGTAGCGGGGGGGACACAGATACGCAGTATTTT. It specifies CASSQVFGSGGDTDTQYF. J is TRBJ2-3 and V is TRBV4-2; 11 bases match TRBD2. The CDR3 is 18 amino acids. V was pared by 1 base and J by 2 bases, with 8 bases of the junction left unmatched. Germline V gene sequence: CDR1 LGHNA, CDR2 YNFKEQ.

The J gene is TRBJ2-7, the V gene TRBV16; tentatively, D is TRBD2 (6 bases). V lost 1 base and J 4 bases, leaving 14 bases between the germline ends. The germline CDR1 and CDR2 sequences are KGHSY and FQNENV. The CDR3 runs to 15 residues. The DNA of the CDR3 is TGTGCCAGCAGCCAATTGCGCCCCGGGGGTTACGAGCAGTACTTC. Translated: CASSQLRPGGYEQYF.

This chain joins TRBV7-2 and TRBJ1-5, with TRBD1 as a possible D gene (6 bases). Between the trimmed V and J ends, which lost 5 bases and 3 bases, there was a span of 14 bases. The CDR3 has 15 residues. Germline V gene lookup returns CDR1 SGHTA and CDR2 FQGNSA. The CDR3 bases are TGTGCCAGCAGCCTAAACAGGGTCCCCAATCAGCCCCAGCATTTT. It translates to CASSLNRVPNQPQHF. Combining the CDR3 with reference TRBV7-2 and TRBJ1-5 gives the whole variable domain GAGVSQSPSNKVTEKGKDVELRCDPISGHTALYWYRQSLGQGLEFLIYFQGNSAPDKSGLPSDRFSAERTGGSVSTLTIQRTQQEDSAVYLCASSLNRVPNQPQHFGDGTRLSIL.

The rearrangement uses TRBV13 and TRBJ1-1, with D perhaps TRBD1 (5 bases). With 4 bases removed from V and 7 bases from J, the gap between germline ends came to 10 bases. Germline CDR1 and CDR2: PRHDT and FYEKMQ (reference sequence). This CDR3 has 12 amino acids. The CDR3 here is CASSSQGFEAFF. The DNA of the CDR3 is TGTGCCAGCAGCTCTCAGGGTTTTGAAGCTTTCTTT.

This chain uses TRBV29-1 with TRBJ1-2, with 10 bases fitting TRBD1. Per germline, CDR1 SQVTM and CDR2 ANQGSEA. The J segment lost 8 bases and the V segment lost 5 bases, leaving 8 bases of the junction unmatched. There are 13 residues in the CDR3. Here the CDR3 DNA reads TGCAGCGTTACCGGGACAGGGGATCTGGGCTACACCTTC. Amino acids: CSVTGTGDLGYTF.

This clonotype has only one observation. The genes are TRBV9 and TRBJ1-1; 7 bases match TRBD1. There are 18 residues in the CDR3. V lost 4 bases to trimming and J lost 4 bases; unmatched junction nucleotides: 19. Germline CDR1 SGDLS, CDR2 YYNGEE. The CDR3 DNA follows: TGTGCCAGCAGCCACTCCTTTGGGGGGGACAGATTGACCACTGAAGCTTTCTTT. As protein: CASSHSFGGDRLTTEAFF.

This chain connects TRBV7-9 to TRBJ2-7; maybe TRBD2 (6 bases). Germline-derived CDR1 and CDR2 are SEHNR and FQNEAQ (reference sequence). Trimming took 8 bases from V and 7 from J, leaving 12 bases between them. CDR3 length: 11 residues. The CDR3 sequence: CASWVAGEQYF. As DNA, the CDR3 is TGTGCCAGCTGGGTGGCGGGGGAGCAGTACTTC.

The chain uses TRBV4-1 and TRBJ2-7; TRBD1 might be the D (6 bases). Trimming took off 2 bases at V and 4 bases at J, with 18 bases between the two ends. CDR1 MGHRA and CDR2 YSYEKL come from the germline V gene. The CDR3 has 16 amino acids. The CDR3 reads CASSQREVGTSYEQYF. The CDR3 bases are TGCGCCAGCAGCCAAAGAGAAGTGGGGACAAGTTACGAGCAGTACTTC.

The J gene is TRBJ2-1, the V gene TRBV30; 8 bases line up with TRBD2. The V segment lost 2 bases and the J segment 4 bases; nucleotides outside the gene matches: 7. CDR1 and CDR2 (germline): GTSNPN, SVGIG (reference sequence). The CDR3 contains 15 residues. CDR3 loop: CAWSIASGRYNEQFF. CDR3 in DNA: TGTGCCTGGAGTATTGCTAGCGGGCGGTACAATGAGCAGTTCTTC.

The chain joins TRBV7-2 to TRBJ2-3; D might be TRBD2 (6 bases). V dropped 2 bases and J dropped 0 bases, with 9 bases sitting between them. Germline CDR1 and CDR2: SGHTA and FQGNSA. The CDR3 has 15 amino acids. CDR3 region: CASSLLGSSTDTQYF. CDR3 sequence (DNA): TGTGCCAGCAGCTTACTCGGGAGTAGCACAGATACGCAGTATTTT.

The gene calls are TRBV30 and TRBJ2-7; D is unclear. The CDR3 length is 15 residues. Trimming pared 2 bases from V and 3 bases from J, leaving 17 bases between. Germline CDR1 GTSNPN, CDR2 SVGIG (reference sequence). The CDR3 DNA reads as TGTGCCTGGAGTTCGCGAGGTAGGAGCCTCTACGAGCAGTACTTC. Protein sequence: CAWSSRGRSLYEQYF. The full variable domain, rest sourced from reference TRBV30 and TRBJ2-7, is SQTIHQWPATLVQPVGSPLSLECTVEGTSNPNLYWYRQAAGRGLQLLFYSVGIGQISSEVPQNLSASRPQDRQFILSSKKLLLSDSGFYLCAWSSRGRSLYEQYFGPGTRLTVT.

The chain is built from TRBV20-1 and TRBJ1-2; a possible D gene is TRBD1 (5 bases). The V gene lost 6 bases and the J gene lost 0 bases, with 17 bases spanning the gap. Germline V gene sequence: CDR1 DFQATT, CDR2 SNEGSKA (reference sequence). This CDR3 has 15 amino acids. For the CDR3, the DNA is TGCAGTGCGAGGCAGGGTTCACAGGCTAACTATGGCTACACCTTC. Its translation: CSARQGSQANYGYTF.